The 27 T cell receptor beta chains below were found in one sample sequenced in a study of T cell responses to AZD1222 COVID-19 vaccine. Sequenced by immunoSEQ multiplex PCR; TCRdb stores in-frame clones only, minus some. The data show around 120,000 clones, approximately 94% seen once. The specimen comprised peripheral blood, sampled 28 days after the second AZD1222 dose. The receptors derive from an adult who received the AZD1222 COVID-19 vaccine.

In its sample, this clone was seen once. The CDR3 region is CASSPLVSGEGYGYTF. CDR3 bases: TGTGCCAGCTCACCACTTGTCTCTGGGGAAGGGTATGGCTACACCTTC. The chain links TRBV18 to TRBJ1-2; D gene uncertain. The CDR3 sequence is 16 residues long. The germline V gene has CDR1 KGHSH and CDR2 LQKENI. The germline V and J ends were trimmed by 1 base and 5 bases, with 17 bases remaining between them.

V is TRBV9 and J is TRBJ2-5; D may be TRBD2 (5 bases). Germline assignment: CDR1 SGDLS and CDR2 YYNGEE. The CDR3 is 16 amino acids. Trimming pared 4 bases from V and 2 bases from J, leaving 18 bases between. The CDR3 nucleotides read TGTGCCAGCAGCCCAGCCCCTAGCCTGGGACAAGAGACCCAGTACTTC. Translation gives CASSPAPSLGQETQYF.

This chain uses TRBV3-1 (or the pseudogene TRBV3-2) with TRBJ1-5, with 7 bases fitting TRBD1. CDR1 and CDR2 from the germline V gene are LGHDT and YNNKEL (reference sequence). V trimming: 7 bases; J trimming: 5 bases; junction bases outside the gene matches: 8. The CDR3 is 14 amino acids. Here the CDR3 DNA reads TGTGCCAGCATCCCGACAGGGAGGCATCAGCCCCAGCATTTT. This translates into CASIPTGRHQPQHF.

As DNA, the CDR3 is TGTGCCAGCAGAAGCGGTAGCTCCTACAATGAGCAGTTCTTC. It yields the protein CASRSGSSYNEQFF. The J gene is TRBJ2-1, the V gene TRBV6-5, with D perhaps TRBD2 (5 bases). The V gene's germline CDR1 is MNHEY and CDR2 SVGAGI. The CDR3 runs 14 residues. V gave up 6 bases and J gave up 0 bases, with 9 bases separating them.

The chain recombines TRBV6-2 or TRBV6-3 with TRBJ1-2; 7 nucleotides agree with TRBD1. Per the germline V gene, CDR1 is MNHEY and CDR2 is SVGEGT. Trimming took 4 bases from V and 8 from J; bases not matched to a gene: 10. This CDR3 spans 14 amino acids. CDR3 bases: TGTGCCAGCAGTTCCCCGAGACAGGGCGTCGGCTACACCTTC. It codes for CASSSPRQGVGYTF.

This clone was detected once. The J gene is TRBJ1-4, the V gene TRBV15, with 8 bases that match TRBD1. Germline CDR1 is LNHNV and CDR2 is YYDKDF (reference sequence). CDR3 length equals 14 residues. The V gene end was trimmed by 0 bases and the J gene end by 8 bases; junction bases not matched to a gene: 2. The CDR3: CATSRDRTGEKLFF. The CDR3 nucleotides are TGTGCCACCAGCAGAGACCGGACAGGGGAAAAACTGTTTTTT.

The V call is TRBV5-1, the J call TRBJ2-7; the D gene is possibly TRBD1 (5 bases). The CDR3 loop spans 14 amino acids. V gave up 0 bases and J gave up 5 bases, with 12 bases separating them. Germline CDR1 is SGHRS and CDR2 is YFSETQ. The CDR3 DNA sequence: TGCGCCAGCAGCTTGGACAGGACCCTCCACGAGCAGTACTTC. Amino acids: CASSLDRTLHEQYF. Full variable domain (outside the CDR3, taken from reference TRBV5-1 and TRBJ2-7): KAGVTQTPRYLIKTRGQQVTLSCSPISGHRSVSWYQQTPGQGLQFLFEYFSETQRNKGNFPGRFSGRQFSNSRSEMNVSTLELGDSALYLCASSLDRTLHEQYFGPGTRLTVT.

This clone was recorded once. V gene TRBV19 combines with J gene TRBJ1-1; weak D call: TRBD1 (5 bases). CDR3 length: 16 residues. V was pared by 1 base and J by 1 base, with 13 bases between. The germline V gene has CDR1 LNHDA and CDR2 SQIVND (reference sequence). The CDR3 sequence: CASSIGTRLTNTEAFF. DNA for the CDR3: TGTGCCAGTAGTATAGGGACACGGCTTACGAACACTGAAGCTTTCTTT.

The rearrangement uses TRBV12-3 or TRBV12-4 and TRBJ1-1, with unresolved D. V was trimmed by 1 base and J by 4 bases, leaving 7 bases between them. This CDR3 has 13 amino acids. The CDR3 protein is CASSLGVGTEAFF. The CDR3 DNA follows: TGTGCCAGCAGTTTAGGGGTGGGCACTGAAGCTTTCTTT.

The V gene is TRBV7-9, the J gene TRBJ1-5; the match to TRBD1 covers 10 bases. From germline, CDR1 is SEHNR and CDR2 FQNEAQ (reference sequence). V lost 5 bases and J lost 7; bases outside the gene matches: 5. This CDR3 has 14 amino acids. The CDR3 DNA reads as TGTGCCAGCAGCCCGGGACAGGGGACCCAGCCCCAGCATTTT. This codes for CASSPGQGTQPQHF.

The chain links TRBV7-2 to TRBJ1-6; D remains unclear. Germline assignment: CDR1 SGHTA and CDR2 FQGNSA. V shed 5 bases and J shed 6 bases, with 8 bases lying between them. The CDR3 sequence is 13 residues long. The chain's CDR3 is CASSARSNSPLHF. CDR3 DNA sequence: TGTGCCAGCAGCGCCCGTTCTAATTCACCCCTCCACTTT.

The chain has TRBV14 and TRBJ1-4, with D unclear. V was shortened by 1 base and J by 10 bases, with 16 bases between the two germline ends. The CDR3 contains 15 residues. CDR1 and CDR2 from the germline V gene are SGHDN and FVKESK. The CDR3 is CASSQVGPVGGKLFF. In nucleotides, the CDR3 is TGTGCCAGCAGCCAAGTCGGTCCTGTCGGTGGAAAACTGTTTTTT.

This sequence joins TRBV19 and TRBJ2-2, with 10 bases lining up with TRBD1. The CDR3 covers 22 residues. The germline V gene has CDR1 LNHDA and CDR2 SQIVND (reference sequence). With 4 bases clipped from V and 2 bases from J, the junction kept 22 bases outside the gene matches. Written as DNA, the CDR3 is TGTGCCAGTAGTACCTCGGTGCGGCTTACTTGGGGACAGGGGAGTAACACCGGGGAGCTGTTTTTT. Its protein is CASSTSVRLTWGQGSNTGELFF.

The chain is built from TRBV6-1 and TRBJ1-3, with 8 bases fitting TRBD1. From germline, CDR1 is MNHNS and CDR2 SASEGT. The CDR3 contains 17 residues. The V segment lost 2 bases and the J segment 0 bases; nucleotides outside the gene matches: 6. CDR3: CASSESLDRVSGNTIYF. CDR3 bases: TGTGCCAGCAGTGAATCTTTGGACAGGGTCTCTGGAAACACCATATATTTT.

The chain couples TRBV7-9 to TRBJ2-3, with a tentative D call TRBD1 (7 bases). V was clipped by 5 bases and J by 4 bases, with 19 bases between them. This CDR3 contains 16 residues. Germline V gene lookup returns CDR1 SEHNR and CDR2 FQNEAQ (reference sequence). CDR3 nucleotide sequence: TGTGCCAGCAGCCCGGGAGTAAGGGGGCATGCAGATACGCAGTATTTT. Its translation: CASSPGVRGHADTQYF.

This clone was observed a single time. The chain uses TRBV11-3 and TRBJ2-2, with 13 nucleotides matching TRBD2. The germline V gene encodes CDR1 SGHNT and CDR2 YENEEA. The CDR3 covers 17 residues. V shed 4 bases and J 5 bases; nucleotides not matched to a gene: 7. CDR3 region: CASSWTSGRGRTGELFF. CDR3 DNA sequence: TGTGCCAGCAGCTGGACTAGCGGGAGAGGTCGGACCGGGGAGCTGTTTTTT.

This clone was observed a handful of times. The chain recombines TRBV18 with TRBJ1-2; tentatively, D is TRBD1 (5 bases). The length of the CDR3 is 15 residues. The germline V gene has CDR1 KGHSH and CDR2 LQKENI. The V gene lost 5 bases and the J gene lost 2 bases, with 15 bases spanning the gap. In DNA form, the CDR3 reads TGTGCCAGCTCATCATTGGAGGGGATGAACTATGGCTACACCTTC. It yields the protein CASSSLEGMNYGYTF.

The chain uses TRBV19 and TRBJ2-3; the D gene is possibly TRBD1 (6 bases). Trimming left V 2 bases short and J 9 bases short, with 24 bases between. The CDR3 totals 17 residues. CDR1 is LNHDA and CDR2 is SQIVND in the germline V gene (reference sequence). DNA for the CDR3: TGTGCCAGTAGTATACAGGGATCGGCAGGGGTTGATTTAACGCAGTATTTT. Its protein is CASSIQGSAGVDLTQYF.

V is TRBV19 and J is TRBJ1-4; TRBD1 aligns across 9 bases. Germline CDR1 reads LNHDA; CDR2 reads SQIVND (reference sequence). V lost 4 bases and J lost 9; bases outside the gene matches: 6. The CDR3 is made up of 14 amino acids. The CDR3 DNA reads TGTGCCAGTAGTACCGGGGACAGGGCCAAAAAACTGTTTTTT. Amino acids: CASSTGDRAKKLFF. The variable domain in full, with the rest retrieved from reference TRBV19 and TRBJ1-4, is DGGITQSPKYLFRKEGQNVTLSCEQNLNHDAMYWYRQDPGQGLRLIYYSQIVNDFQKGDIAEGYSVSREKKESFPLTVTSAQKNPTAFYLCASSTGDRAKKLFFGSGTQLSVL.

This chain links TRBV7-9 with TRBJ1-1; D gene ambiguous. The V end was cut by 2 bases, the J end by 3 bases, with 19 bases between. The germline V gene has CDR1 SEHNR and CDR2 FQNEAQ (reference sequence). The CDR3 has 17 residues. CDR3 region: CASSLYRGGGWDTEAFF. The CDR3 DNA follows: TGTGCCAGCAGCTTATATCGAGGTGGAGGATGGGACACTGAAGCTTTCTTT.

V is TRBV21-1 and J is TRBJ2-3; TRBD1 is the table's D call and was not checked against the DNA. TRBV21-1 is classified as a pseudogene. This CDR3 region has 14 residues. The CDR3 DNA reads as TGTGCCAGCAGCAAACGCAGGTACACAGATACGCAGTATTTT. Residues: CASSKRRYTDTQYF.

The chain is built from TRBV6-5 and TRBJ2-1; weak D call: TRBD1 (6 bases). Trimming stripped 6 bases from V and 4 bases from J, with 16 bases between. The CDR3 consists of 15 residues. CDR1 is MNHEY, CDR2 SVGAGI, per germline. CDR3 coding DNA: TGTGCCAGCAGCCCAGGACAGTTTCCTTACAATGAGCAGTTCTTC. Protein: CASSPGQFPYNEQFF.

The rearrangement uses TRBV3-1 (or the pseudogene TRBV3-2) and TRBJ1-3; maybe TRBD1 (5 bases). V was shortened by 1 base and J by 5 bases, with 9 bases between the two germline ends. This CDR3 contains 14 residues. Germline CDR1 reads LGHDT; CDR2 reads YNNKEL (reference sequence). The CDR3 DNA follows: TGTGCCAGCAGCCAAGCCACAGGCCGAAACACCATATATTTT. Protein product: CASSQATGRNTIYF.

The sample holds a few counts of this clone. The rearrangement links TRBV19 to TRBJ2-2; D gene unclear. The length of the CDR3 is 15 residues. Looked up from germline, CDR1 is LNHDA and CDR2 is SQIVND (reference sequence). Trimming took 5 bases from V and 6 from J, leaving 16 bases between them. CDR3 nucleotide sequence: TGTGCCAGTAGTCCTATAGGTCAGGCCCCCGGGGAGCTGTTTTTT. Amino acids: CASSPIGQAPGELFF.

This chain joins TRBV7-9 and TRBJ2-2; TRBD2 agrees at 12 bases. V lost 5 bases, J lost 4 bases, and 8 bases stayed unmatched. The CDR3 consists of 17 residues. Germline loops: CDR1 SEHNR, CDR2 FQNEAQ (reference sequence). The CDR3: CASSRRLAGDGTGELFF. In nucleotides, the CDR3 is TGTGCCAGCAGCCGCCGACTAGCGGGAGACGGCACCGGGGAGCTGTTTTTT.

This chain links TRBV7-9 with TRBJ1-4; 8 bases are shared with TRBD1. J gave up 4 bases and V 4 bases, and 5 bases lay outside the gene matches. CDR1 and CDR2 (germline): SEHNR, FQNEAQ (reference sequence). The CDR3 is 15 residues long. The CDR3 loop reads CASSSGQAINEKLFF. The CDR3 nucleotides are TGTGCCAGCAGCTCGGGACAGGCCATTAATGAAAAACTGTTTTTT.

This clone was observed once. The chain combines TRBV29-1 with TRBJ1-3, with a weak D call TRBD1 (6 bases). The length of the CDR3 is 14 residues. Trimming took 7 bases from V and 3 from J, leaving 16 bases between them. Looked up from germline, CDR1 is SQVTM and CDR2 is ANQGSEA. The CDR3 nucleotides are TGCAGCGCCCAGGGACATTTCTGTGGAAACACCATATATTTT. The encoded protein is CSAQGHFCGNTIYF.